This is a list of T cell receptor beta chains from one sample in a study of shared clonotypes between healthy human individuals. The protocol was immunoSEQ multiplex PCR, while the TCRdb copy is restricted to in-frame clones and leaves out a portion. The table has fewer than 2.5 million clones, 80% to 95% seen once; the top ten hold approximately 0.37%. The material sequenced was naive CD4+ T cells from PBMCs. These receptors were obtained from a man aged 18 to 29 in good health. Some clones in this sample may be carry-over from other donors' samples. The CDR3 runs from the conserved cysteine through the conserved F or W. Each record gives: D gene, J gene, V gene, clone size, CDR3 DNA, CDR3 protein. The D gene is left open where the match is weak. Rows may omit the clone size; those that give it use once, few, many or a size class.

d_gene: TRBD1; j_gene: TRBJ1-2; v_gene: TRBV4-3; abundance: NA; CDR3nt: TGCGCCAGCAGCCAATGGGACAGGGACTATGGCTACACCTTC; CDR3aa: CASSQWDRDYGYTF
d_gene: NA; j_gene: TRBJ2-7; v_gene: TRBV6-6; abundance: NA; CDR3nt: TGTGCCAGCACCCCTAGGGGCGGACACGAGCAGTACTTC; CDR3aa: CASTPRGGHEQYF
d_gene: TRBD2; j_gene: TRBJ2-7; v_gene: TRBV5-1; abundance: NA; CDR3nt: TGCGCCAGCACAACCGGGGGGGCCCCAATCTCCTACGAGCAGTACTTC; CDR3aa: CASTTGGAPISYEQYF
d_gene: NA; j_gene: TRBJ1-5; v_gene: TRBV19; abundance: once; CDR3nt: TGTGCCAGTAGTCCGAACCGACAGGCTAGCAATCAGCCCCAGCATTTT; CDR3aa: CASSPNRQASNQPQHF
d_gene: TRBD1; j_gene: TRBJ1-1; v_gene: TRBV6-1; abundance: NA; CDR3nt: TGTGCCATCAGAGAGGGGTCAGGGGGTAGCACTGAAGCTTTCTTT; CDR3aa: CAIREGSGGSTEAFF
d_gene: TRBD1; j_gene: TRBJ1-2; v_gene: TRBV28; abundance: NA; CDR3nt: TGTGCCAGCCGGGACAGGGGGCCCGGCTACACCTTC; CDR3aa: CASRDRGPGYTF
d_gene: NA; j_gene: TRBJ2-5; v_gene: TRBV30; abundance: NA; CDR3nt: TGTGCCTGGAGTGTAACGGCCCGAGGGGAGACCCAGTACTTC; CDR3aa: CAWSVTARGETQYF
d_gene: NA; j_gene: TRBJ2-1; v_gene: TRBV29-1; abundance: once; CDR3nt: TGCAGCGCCTGTCGGGACCGAGATTACAATGAGCAGTTCTTC; CDR3aa: CSACRDRDYNEQFF
d_gene: TRBD2; j_gene: TRBJ2-5; v_gene: TRBV29-1; abundance: NA; CDR3nt: TGCAGCGTTGACGGGACTAGCGGTCAAGAGACCCAGTACTTC; CDR3aa: CSVDGTSGQETQYF
d_gene: TRBD2; j_gene: TRBJ2-1; v_gene: TRBV5-4; abundance: NA; CDR3nt: TGTGCCAGCAGTCTACTAGCGGGAGGCCCCAATGAGCAGTTCTTC; CDR3aa: CASSLLAGGPNEQFF
d_gene: NA; j_gene: TRBJ2-7; v_gene: TRBV5-1; abundance: NA; CDR3nt: TGCGCCAGCAGCTTGCAGGGCCCCGAGCAGTACTTC; CDR3aa: CASSLQGPEQYF
d_gene: TRBD2; j_gene: TRBJ2-7; v_gene: TRBV7-2; abundance: NA; CDR3nt: TGTGCCAGCAGCACCCGACTAGCGGGAGGGTCCGAGCAGTACTTC; CDR3aa: CASSTRLAGGSEQYF
d_gene: NA; j_gene: TRBJ2-5; v_gene: TRBV18; abundance: NA; CDR3nt: TGTGCCAGCTCACCACCGGGATCGGAGACCCAGTACTTC; CDR3aa: CASSPPGSETQYF
d_gene: TRBD1; j_gene: TRBJ1-2; v_gene: TRBV29-1; abundance: NA; CDR3nt: TGCAGCGTTGAGGGGACAGGGGGCTACACCTTC; CDR3aa: CSVEGTGGYTF
d_gene: NA; j_gene: TRBJ1-1; v_gene: TRBV18; abundance: NA; CDR3nt: TGTGCCAGCGCGTCGGGGACTGAAGCTTTCTTT; CDR3aa: CASASGTEAFF
d_gene: NA; j_gene: TRBJ2-7; v_gene: TRBV18; abundance: NA; CDR3nt: TGTGCCAGCTCACCATCTGGCGGTTACTTTCCCTACGAGCAGTACTTC; CDR3aa: CASSPSGGYFPYEQYF
d_gene: TRBD2; j_gene: TRBJ2-1; v_gene: TRBV5-4; abundance: once; CDR3nt: TGTGCCAGCAGCTTAGCGGGAGGGTTAAACAATGAGCAGTTCTTC; CDR3aa: CASSLAGGLNNEQFF
d_gene: TRBD2; j_gene: TRBJ2-4; v_gene: TRBV19; abundance: NA; CDR3nt: TGTGCCAGTAGTGCTATACTAGCGGGAGGGCTGAACATTCAGTACTTC; CDR3aa: CASSAILAGGLNIQYF
d_gene: TRBD1; j_gene: TRBJ2-3; v_gene: TRBV5-1; abundance: NA; CDR3nt: TGCGCCAGCAGCTTGGGGAGTCTTCAGGGGGCGGTAGATACGCAGTATTTT; CDR3aa: CASSLGSLQGAVDTQYF
d_gene: TRBD2; j_gene: TRBJ2-2; v_gene: TRBV27; abundance: NA; CDR3nt: TGTGCCAGCAGTCCGTCTCAACTAGCGGGAGTCTCTAGCGGGGAGCTGTTTTTT; CDR3aa: CASSPSQLAGVSSGELFF
d_gene: TRBD2; j_gene: TRBJ2-7; v_gene: TRBV6-5; abundance: once; CDR3nt: TGTGCCAGTAGGACTAGCGGAACTCGCTACGAGCAGTACTTC; CDR3aa: CASRTSGTRYEQYF
d_gene: NA; j_gene: TRBJ1-1; v_gene: TRBV29-1; abundance: NA; CDR3nt: TGCAGCGTTGAAGGACACCAGAACACTGAAGCTTTCTTT; CDR3aa: CSVEGHQNTEAFF
d_gene: TRBD2; j_gene: TRBJ2-2; v_gene: TRBV2; abundance: once; CDR3nt: TGTGCCAGCAGTGATTCTAGCGGGTGGGAGCTGTTTTTT; CDR3aa: CASSDSSGWELFF
d_gene: NA; j_gene: TRBJ1-3; v_gene: TRBV9; abundance: NA; CDR3nt: TGTGCCAGCAGCCACGGCGCGGGGGCGCGGGACACCATATATTTT; CDR3aa: CASSHGAGARDTIYF
d_gene: TRBD1; j_gene: TRBJ2-5; v_gene: TRBV5-6; abundance: NA; CDR3nt: TGTGCCAGCAGCTTGGGGACAGGGTGGGAGACCCAGTACTTC; CDR3aa: CASSLGTGWETQYF
d_gene: NA; j_gene: TRBJ2-5; v_gene: TRBV18; abundance: NA; CDR3nt: TGTGCCAGCTCACACGGACAGCCACAAGAGACCCAGTACTTC; CDR3aa: CASSHGQPQETQYF
d_gene: NA; j_gene: TRBJ1-5; v_gene: TRBV28; abundance: NA; CDR3nt: TGTGCCAGCAGCCGACTGACAGGAGACAATCAGCCCCAGCATTTT; CDR3aa: CASSRLTGDNQPQHF
d_gene: TRBD1; j_gene: TRBJ1-1; v_gene: TRBV28; abundance: NA; CDR3nt: TGTGCCAGCAGGCCGGACAGGATGAACACTGAAGCTTTCTTT; CDR3aa: CASRPDRMNTEAFF
d_gene: NA; j_gene: TRBJ1-1; v_gene: TRBV29-1; abundance: NA; CDR3nt: TGCAGCGTTGGAGGGCGGATGAACACTGAAGCTTTCTTT; CDR3aa: CSVGGRMNTEAFF
d_gene: TRBD2; j_gene: TRBJ2-1; v_gene: TRBV15; abundance: NA; CDR3nt: TGTGCCACCAGCAGAGAGACTAGCGGGAGTCCCCTAAATGAGCAGTTCTTC; CDR3aa: CATSRETSGSPLNEQFF
d_gene: NA; j_gene: TRBJ2-4; v_gene: TRBV5-4; abundance: NA; CDR3nt: TGTGCCAGCAGCTTGGCCGGGAGTGGCAAAAACATTCAGTACTTC; CDR3aa: CASSLAGSGKNIQYF
d_gene: TRBD1; j_gene: TRBJ1-5; v_gene: TRBV27; abundance: NA; CDR3nt: TGTGCCAGCAGTGGTCAGGGGGAAAGTCAGCCCCAGCATTTT; CDR3aa: CASSGQGESQPQHF
d_gene: TRBD2; j_gene: TRBJ2-5; v_gene: TRBV6-6; abundance: NA; CDR3nt: TGTGCCAGCAGCCGGCCGACTAGCGGGAAAGAGACCCAGTACTTC; CDR3aa: CASSRPTSGKETQYF